This T cell receptor beta chain comes out of a study of T cell responses to AZD1222 COVID-19 vaccine. The CDR3 is 15 residues long. Per germline, CDR1 SGDLS and CDR2 YYNGEE. V was shortened by 4 bases and J by 3 bases, with 16 bases between the two germline ends. Produced via immunoSEQ multiplex PCR; TCRdb's table is partial and in-frame only. The sample includes 110,000 to 150,000 clones, 90% to 95% seen only once; the top ten take less than 4.5%. Sequences were derived from peripheral blood, sampled on day 0 of AZD1222 vaccination. The V call is TRBV9, the J call TRBJ1-1; no clear D gene. This TCR came from an adult in good health. CDR3 in amino acids: CASSPHLRAYTEAFF. CDR3 bases: TGTGCCAGCAGCCCGCACCTTAGAGCCTACACTGAAGCTTTCTTT. The full variable domain, its missing parts supplied by reference TRBV9 and TRBJ1-1, is DSGVTQTPKHLITATGQRVTLRCSPRSGDLSVYWYQQSLDQGLQFLIQYYNGEERAKGNILERFSAQQFPDLHSELNLSSLELGDSALYFCASSPHLRAYTEAFFGQGTRLTVV.